This T cell receptor beta chain derives from a study of identical twins. Study conclusions and caveats: Alpha sequences out of frame and shared by twins had excess low generation probability.

Each CDR3 protein is one row after TCRdb ran MiXCR on the 5' RACE reads. The sample contains around 1.7 million distinct CDR3 sequences, under 35% of which appear only once. Germline lookup yields CDR1 SGHTA and CDR2 FQGNSA. This CDR3 region has 15 residues. The ends were cut back, 6 bases at V and 0 bases at J, with 14 bases in the middle. Everyone who donated was a healthy Caucasian. This clonotype has only a few counts. Its specificity is not known. The receptor's source is a newborn girl in good health. The sequenced sample consisted of cord blood. This chain links TRBV7-2 with TRBJ2-5, with D tentatively TRBD1 (6 bases). The CDR3 region is CASRTGQFHQETQYF. In nucleotides, the CDR3 is TGTGCCAGCAGGACTGGACAGTTCCACCAAGAGACCCAGTACTTC.